This T cell receptor (beta chain) is drawn from a study of shared clonotypes between healthy human individuals. Details on this clone: Its target is unknown.

Study findings and constraints: Clonotype sharing among donors was thought likely to change with sequencing depth.

The assay was immunoSEQ multiplex PCR, and TCRdb's table has in-frame clones only and misses some. There are around 100,000 clones in the sample; about 70% occur only once, and about 24% lies in the top ten. The J segment lost 4 bases and the V segment lost 2 bases, leaving 1 base of the junction unmatched. Germline values: CDR1 MNHNY, CDR2 SVGAGI (reference sequence). The CDR3 length is 14 residues. The receptor's source is a woman younger than 45 in good health. The chain is built from TRBV6-6 and TRBJ2-1; 8 nucleotides match TRBD1. Sequenced material: memory CD8+ T cells sorted from blood. This sample's subset: CD45RO+ cells pooled with CCR7-negative TemRA cells. CDR3 in DNA: TGTGCCAGCAGTTACGGGACAGGTTACAATGAGCAGTTCTTC. Translated: CASSYGTGYNEQFF.